What follows is one T cell receptor (beta chain) and its context. Cohorts were based on clinical histories the participants reported. The sample comes from a study of blood T cell repertoires in COVID-19. Original data processing: Reference gene primer amplification yielded estimated nucleated cell counts. TCRdb keeps only in-frame clones here, not all; method: immunoSEQ multiplex PCR. V, J and clone size are taken as reported in that table, and D and trimming were inferred from the DNA itself. The sample consists of a few hundred thousand clones, 70% to 90% of them appearing once. Material: PBMCs or T cells enriched from blood (not recorded which). This receptor was identified in a man aged 25 to 40 who had recovered from COVID-19.

CDR3 DNA: TGCAGTGCTGTTCGGGGATGGGAGCAGTACTTC. Translation gives CSAVRGWEQYF. This chain connects TRBV20-1 to TRBJ2-7, with D perhaps TRBD2 (5 bases). This CDR3 is built from 11 residues. The ends were cut back, 5 bases at V and 7 bases at J, with 12 bases in the middle. Germline V gene sequence: CDR1 DFQATT, CDR2 SNEGSKA (reference sequence).